This T cell receptor (beta chain) comes out of a study of cytomegalovirus exposure and HLA in healthy donors (dated by TCRdb to the late 2010s). Broadly, across the study: According to a later analysis, one platform produced both the roughly 120 validation repertoires and the 670 or so repertoires of the first cohort. Along with the approximately 700-subject first cohort, a separate validation cohort of more than 90 different subjects was used. The study aimed to test whether cataloging public T cell receptors could reveal signatures of past pathogen exposure. High-throughput TCR immunosequencing, statistical association of individual TCRs with disease status, and machine learning were combined to predict cytomegalovirus infection status. Broad study findings and their caveats: In a later analysis, TCRs clustered in the first cohort were found to also tend to co-occur in the roughly 130 validation repertoires, with approximately 94% of cluster scores above 0. The authors suggested that the approach could potentially be generalized to other disease states and immunological phenotypes. All 120 repertoires were used to score co-occurrence in the validation cohort in a later analysis, because that analysis had no HLA typing for the cohort. While some public TCRs were present in many individuals, most TCR sequences turned up only very rarely across donors. A total of 164 TCR beta chains were listed by the study as associated with cytomegalovirus. Three of the identified cytomegalovirus-associated TCR beta chains were confirmed in vitro to be specific for cytomegalovirus antigens. Cytomegalovirus status was reported to be diagnosed by the classifier with high specificity and sensitivity in both the original and validation cohorts.

As regards this clone: Its cognate antigen has yet to be identified. Per-nucleotide qualities are absent, and no much larger clonotype sits a single base away.

From cysteine to phenylalanine, the CDR3 is 16 amino acids long. Of all the DNA, just the CDR3 is kept, 48 bases in frame from base 1. V is clipped by 0 bases and J by 0 bases, and the sequence between their germline boundaries is 11 bases long. Taken from the germline V gene, the CDR1 and CDR2 loops are MNHEY and SVGAGI. Receptor amplification or capture employed the immunoSEQ multiplex PCR assay. As for how the authors treated the data: A statistical classification framework was built to diagnose cytomegalovirus status from the catalog of TCR beta chain sequences. The immuneACCESS repertoire file appears here via TCRdb, limited to in-frame rearrangements. These files lack a portion of the clones; in checked studies, under half of the deficit traces to unresolved V genes, and the cause of the others is not known. V, J and clone size were drawn from that table, and D and trimming were deduced from the DNA. The sample data list under 100,000 clones, and roughly 97% of these were observed just once. The ten biggest clones cover more than 0.65% of the sample.

The donors were included in the validation cohort of over a hundred subjects, a group kept apart from the approximately 670-subject first cohort. The sequencing sample was made of PBMCs. The TCR originated in a man aged 18 to 30 in good health and CMV-seronegative. Recombination linked TRBV6-5 to TRBJ2-5; too little of a D gene remains to name it. The nucleotides are TGTGCCAGCAGTTACTCTTTCCAGGCAAACCAAGAGACCCAGTACTTC. Translated, it reads CASSYSFQANQETQYF.